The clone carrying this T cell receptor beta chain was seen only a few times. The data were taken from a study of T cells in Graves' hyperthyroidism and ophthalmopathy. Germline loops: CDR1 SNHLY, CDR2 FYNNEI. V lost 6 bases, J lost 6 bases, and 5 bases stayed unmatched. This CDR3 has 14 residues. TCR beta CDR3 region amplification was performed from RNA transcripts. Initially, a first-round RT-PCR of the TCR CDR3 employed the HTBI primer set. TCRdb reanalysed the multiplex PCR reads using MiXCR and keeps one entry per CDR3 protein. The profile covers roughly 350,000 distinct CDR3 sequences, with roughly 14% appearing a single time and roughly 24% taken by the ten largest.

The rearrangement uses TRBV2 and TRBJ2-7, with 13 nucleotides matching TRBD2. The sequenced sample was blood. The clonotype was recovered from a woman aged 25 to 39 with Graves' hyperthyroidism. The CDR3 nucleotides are TGTGCCAGCAGGGGACTAGCGGGACTCTCCGAGCAGTACTTC. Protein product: CASRGLAGLSEQYF.